The 24 T cell receptor beta chains below all came from one sample that was sequenced in a study of radiation and T cells in renal cell carcinoma. The time point denotes: blood 4 weeks post-SBRT, at nephrectomy. Noted treatment: 15 Gy SBRT to primary tumor, nephrectomy 4 weeks later. TCRdb keeps only in-frame clones here, not all; method: immunoSEQ multiplex PCR. The repertoire includes approximately 90,000 clones, about 82% of them detected once, and approximately 8.8% sits in the top ten. The starting material was blood, obtained from a patient whose treatment included radiotherapy and nephrectomy. The receptor source for this set is a man aged 50 to 60 with renal cell carcinoma.

The chain has TRBV18 and TRBJ2-2; either TRBD1 or TRBD2 may fit D (5 bases each). This CDR3 region has 16 residues. From germline, CDR1 is KGHSH and CDR2 LQKENI. Trimming stripped 2 bases from V and 1 base from J, with 11 bases between. This chain's CDR3 is CASSPMGVWNTGELFF. The CDR3 coding sequence is TGTGCCAGCTCACCAATGGGGGTCTGGAACACCGGGGAGCTGTTTTTT.

V is TRBV6-6 and J is TRBJ1-1, with 8 bases fitting TRBD1. Per germline, CDR1 MNHNY and CDR2 SVGAGI (reference sequence). This CDR3 has 15 amino acids. V dropped 7 bases and J dropped 3; count of bases not matched to a gene: 10. CDR3 sequence: CASTFTGQVDTEAFF. The CDR3 region has the DNA TGTGCCAGCACCTTTACGGGACAGGTTGACACTGAAGCTTTCTTT.

V and J are TRBV6-5 and TRBJ2-2, with a weak D call TRBD2 (6 bases). V lost 0 bases, J lost 4 bases, and 9 bases lay in between. The CDR3 sequence is 15 residues long. From germline, CDR1 is MNHEY and CDR2 SVGAGI. DNA for the CDR3: TGTGCCAGCAGTTACTCTGGCGGGGTCACCGGGGAGCTGTTTTTT. Translating it yields CASSYSGGVTGELFF.

This chain links TRBV4-1 with TRBJ2-7; no reliable D call. Per the germline V gene, CDR1 is MGHRA and CDR2 is YSYEKL. The CDR3 runs 13 residues. The V gene lost 1 base and the J gene lost 2 bases, with 6 bases spanning the gap. The CDR3 loop is CASSQGLPYEQYF. As DNA, the CDR3 is TGCGCCAGCAGCCAAGGTCTACCCTACGAGCAGTACTTC.

This sequence joins TRBV7-3 and TRBJ2-3; a weak D match, TRBD2 (5 bases). Germline lookup yields CDR1 SGHTA and CDR2 FQGTGA. V was trimmed by 1 base and J by 3 bases, leaving 11 bases between them. CDR3 size: 15 residues. The chain's CDR3 is CASSLRGSGTDTQYF. CDR3 DNA sequence: TGTGCCAGCAGCTTAAGAGGGTCGGGGACAGATACGCAGTATTTT.

V and J are TRBV7-8 and TRBJ1-5, with D unclear. The CDR3 loop spans 13 amino acids. The germline V gene encodes CDR1 SGHVS and CDR2 FQNEAQ. V was trimmed by 2 bases and J by 7 bases, leaving 9 bases between them. This CDR3 reads CASSLHELQPQHF. The CDR3, as DNA: TGTGCCAGCAGCTTACACGAGCTACAGCCCCAGCATTTT.

The gene calls are TRBV5-1 and TRBJ1-4, with 8 bases fitting TRBD1. The CDR3 loop spans 17 amino acids. Germline lookup yields CDR1 SGHRS and CDR2 YFSETQ. Trimming cost V 4 bases and J 4 bases; bases outside gene matches: 12. DNA for the CDR3: TGCGCCAGCAGCCCGGGCAGGGGGCTTGTCGGTAATGAAAAACTGTTTTTT. Translated: CASSPGRGLVGNEKLFF.

The chain employs TRBV29-1 and TRBJ2-1; D might be TRBD2 (6 bases). The CDR3 is made up of 11 amino acids. Per the germline V gene, CDR1 is SQVTM and CDR2 is ANQGSEA. Trimming took off 5 bases at V and 9 bases at J, with 11 bases between the two ends. CDR3 sequence: CSVNLASEQFF. CDR3 coding DNA: TGCAGCGTTAACCTAGCGAGTGAGCAGTTCTTC.

The chain joins TRBV19 to TRBJ1-2; weak D call: TRBD1 (6 bases). The CDR3 is made up of 13 amino acids. Trimming cost V 9 bases and J 2 bases, with 13 bases left between them. Germline values: CDR1 LNHDA, CDR2 SQIVND (reference sequence). Here the CDR3 DNA reads TGTGCCAGACCTGTAGGGGGGAACTATGGCTACACCTTC. Protein: CARPVGGNYGYTF.

About this clone: An end of the junction does not agree with germline; a read error may underlie this. Other DNA variants within this sample encode the same CDR3. The chain has TRBV6-5 and TRBJ2-2; D is perhaps TRBD2 (5 bases). This CDR3 region has 14 residues. Germline CDR1 is MNHEY and CDR2 is SVGAGI. The CDR3 sequence: CASRLTDFTGELFF. The CDR3 coding sequence is TGTGCCAGCAGACTGACGGACTTCACCGGGGAACTGTTTTTT.

The V and J genes are TRBV2 and TRBJ2-7; tentative D call: TRBD1 (6 bases). The ends were cut back, 1 base at V and 6 bases at J, with 13 bases in the middle. Germline lookup yields CDR1 SNHLY and CDR2 FYNNEI. The CDR3 is 14 residues long. CDR3 nucleotides: TGTGCCAGCAGTGAAGATGACCTCAGGGGCGAGCAGTACTTC. Encoded protein: CASSEDDLRGEQYF.

CDR3 in DNA: TGTGCCAGCAGCCAAGATCGGGCAGCTAATAATGAAAAACTGTTTTTT. This gives the protein CASSQDRAANNEKLFF. The rearrangement links TRBV4-2 to TRBJ1-4; D remains unclear. V dropped 0 bases and J dropped 4 bases, with 12 bases sitting between them. CDR1 is LGHNA and CDR2 is YNFKEQ in the germline V gene. This CDR3 is built from 16 residues.

This rearrangement joins TRBV7-2 to TRBJ1-5, with 9 bases matching TRBD1. The junction had 10 bases not matched to a gene; V was cut back by 5 bases and J by 8 bases. Germline V gene data show CDR1 as SGHTA and CDR2 as FQGNSA. The CDR3 is 15 residues long. The CDR3 nucleotides are TGTGCCAGCAGCCCACGAACAGGGGGCCTGGAGCCCCAGCATTTT. Residues: CASSPRTGGLEPQHF.

The chain recombines TRBV10-3 with TRBJ2-3, with unresolved D. The ends were cut back, 3 bases at V and 3 bases at J, with 4 bases in the middle. The germline V gene encodes CDR1 ENHRY and CDR2 SYGVKD. This CDR3 spans 12 amino acids. In nucleotides, the CDR3 is TGTGCCATCAGTGACAGGACAGATACGCAGTATTTT. Residues: CAISDRTDTQYF.

Only one count was recorded for this clone. The J gene is TRBJ1-3, the V gene TRBV6-1; no clear D. This CDR3 is 16 amino acids long. Trimming stripped 2 bases from V and 0 bases from J, with 11 bases between. Germline assignment: CDR1 MNHNS and CDR2 SASEGT. The DNA of the CDR3 is TGTGCCAGCAGTGAAAAAATAGGCGGCTCTGGAAACACCATATATTTT. This sequence encodes CASSEKIGGSGNTIYF.

On this clone itself: This sample includes further DNA sequences coding for the same CDR3. The J gene is TRBJ1-2, the V gene TRBV4-1; no firm D call. The CDR3 is made up of 13 amino acids. The germline V gene encodes CDR1 MGHRA and CDR2 YSYEKL. V was trimmed by 1 base and J by 2 bases, leaving 5 bases between them. CDR3: CASSQGGNYGYTF. As DNA, the CDR3 is TGCGCCAGCAGCCAAGGTGGGAACTATGGCTACACCTTC.

Only one count was recorded for this clone. The genes are TRBV7-9 and TRBJ2-3; tentative D call: TRBD2 (7 bases). CDR1 is SEHNR, CDR2 FQNEAQ, per germline (reference sequence). The length of the CDR3 is 13 residues. Trimming removed 2 bases from V and 5 bases from J, with 8 bases in between. As DNA, the CDR3 is TGTGCCAGCAGCTTAAGGGGGGGAGATACGCAGTATTTT. Translated, it gives CASSLRGGDTQYF. The variable domain in full, completed from reference TRBV7-9 and TRBJ2-3, reads DTGVSQNPRHKITKRGQNVTFRCDPISEHNRLYWYRQTLGQGPEFLTYFQNEAQLEKSRLLSDRFSAERPKGSFSTLEIQRTEQGDSAMYLCASSLRGGDTQYFGPGTRLTVL.

In this sample, this clone turned up a few times. The rearrangement uses TRBV6-4 and TRBJ1-1; D possibly corresponds to TRBD1 (5 bases). Germline assignment: CDR1 MRHNA and CDR2 SNTAGT. The V and J ends lost 6 bases and 6 bases respectively, with 14 bases between them. The CDR3 contains 13 residues. CDR3 DNA: TGTGCCAGCAGGGGACCGAATTCACCTGAAGCTTTCTTT. Translation gives CASRGPNSPEAFF.

The rearrangement links TRBV4-3 to TRBJ2-7; D gene ambiguous. CDR1 is LGHNA, CDR2 YSLEER, per germline. Trimming pared 1 base from V and 4 bases from J, leaving 14 bases between. This CDR3 is built from 15 residues. The CDR3 is CASSQGTLREYEQYF. CDR3 nucleotides: TGCGCCAGCAGCCAAGGGACGTTAAGGGAATACGAGCAGTACTTC.

The rearrangement links TRBV2 to TRBJ2-7; TRBD2 matches at 7 bases. V was pared by 6 bases and J by 3 bases, with 2 bases of the junction left unmatched. Germline values: CDR1 SNHLY, CDR2 FYNNEI. The CDR3 is 12 residues long. The DNA of the CDR3 is TGTGCCAGCAGCCGGGACTACTACGAGCAGTACTTC. Protein product: CASSRDYYEQYF.

V and J are TRBV2 and TRBJ1-2; TRBD1 might be the D (6 bases). Germline CDR1 and CDR2: SNHLY and FYNNEI. The V and J ends lost 5 bases and 1 base respectively, with 17 bases between them. The CDR3 sequence is 16 residues long. The CDR3 bases are TGTGCCAGCAGTTTAATGTCAGGGGACAATAACTATGGCTACACCTTC. It yields the protein CASSLMSGDNNYGYTF. The full variable domain, in which reference TRBV2 and TRBJ1-2 provide the parts outside the CDR3, is EPEVTQTPSHQVTQMGQEVILRCVPISNHLYFYWYRQILGQKVEFLVSFYNNEISEKSEIFDDQFSVERPDGSNFTLKIRSTKLEDSAMYFCASSLMSGDNNYGYTFGSGTRLTVV.

This chain links TRBV2 with TRBJ2-1; 11 positions match TRBD1. Germline V gene sequence: CDR1 SNHLY, CDR2 FYNNEI. The length of the CDR3 is 16 residues. Trimming cost V 3 bases and J 3 bases; bases outside gene matches: 4. The CDR3 DNA reads as TGTGCCAGCAGTGAGCTAGGGACAGGGGGCTACAATGAGCAGTTCTTC. This encodes CASSELGTGGYNEQFF.

The chain has TRBV14 and TRBJ2-1, with D possibly matching TRBD1 (6 bases). CDR1 is SGHDN and CDR2 is FVKESK in the germline V gene. The V and J ends lost 2 bases and 9 bases respectively, with 14 bases between them. The CDR3 totals 14 residues. The DNA of the CDR3 is TGTGCCAGCAGCCAAAATGGGGGCTACGGTGAGCAGTTCTTC. Its translation: CASSQNGGYGEQFF.

The chain employs TRBV4-1 and TRBJ2-1; 10 bases map to TRBD1. After removal of 3 bases from V and 5 bases from J, the junction contained 4 bases not matched to a gene. The CDR3 covers 15 residues. Germline V gives CDR1 MGHRA, CDR2 YSYEKL. CDR3 amino acids: CASSQGQGPNNEQFF. CDR3 in DNA: TGCGCCAGCAGCCAGGGACAGGGGCCAAACAATGAGCAGTTCTTC.